Each of the 17 T cell receptor beta chains below was sequenced from the same sample in a study of T cell repertoires in cytomegalovirus infection. A single record per CDR3 protein comes from TCRdb applying MiXCR to the reads. Among approximately 630,000 distinct CDR3 sequences listed, approximately 24% were seen once. The specimen sequenced was CD8+ T cells from PBMCs. The receptors shown here come from a human donor in good health (CMV status not recorded). Some clones in this sample may be carry-over from other donors' samples.

In this sample, this clonotype turned up many times. The V gene is TRBV4-1, the J gene TRBJ2-1, with D tentatively TRBD2 (7 bases). V was shortened by 3 bases and J by 6 bases, with 12 bases between the two germline ends. The CDR3 has 14 residues. Per the germline V gene, CDR1 is MGHRA and CDR2 is YSYEKL. Here the CDR3 DNA reads TGCGCCAGCAGCCACTTCGGGGGGCCCAATGAGCAGTTCTTC. Encoded protein: CASSHFGGPNEQFF.

The count of this clonotype is one. The CDR3 region has the DNA TGCAGTGCTAGTTACGGGTTCGGCAATGAGCAGTTCTTC. Protein sequence: CSASYGFGNEQFF. The gene calls are TRBV20-1 and TRBJ2-1, with unresolved D. Trimming took 3 bases from V and 6 from J, leaving 12 bases between them. This CDR3 is built from 13 residues. Germline CDR1 reads DFQATT; CDR2 reads SNEGSKA (reference sequence).

The rearrangement uses TRBV6-2 or TRBV6-3 and TRBJ2-7, with 7 nucleotides matching TRBD1. Germline trimming cut 0 bases from V and 6 bases from J; bases unmatched to any gene: 2. The CDR3 is 13 residues long. The V gene's germline CDR1 is MNHEY and CDR2 SVGEGT. DNA of the CDR3: TGTGCCAGCAGTTACTCGGACAGGTCCGAGCAGTACGTC. Protein product: CASSYSDRSEQYV.

This clonotype appeared many times. V is TRBV7-2 and J is TRBJ2-7; 8 nucleotides align to TRBD1. In germline, CDR1 is SGHTA, CDR2 FQGNSA. After removal of 5 bases from V and 2 bases from J, the junction contained 11 bases not matched to a gene. This CDR3 has 16 residues. DNA for the CDR3: TGTGCCAGCAGCCCCCTTACAGGGGGTCCCCCCTACGAGCAGTACGTC. Translation: CASSPLTGGPPYEQYV.

This clonotype was counted ten times or more. The rearrangement links TRBV7-2 to TRBJ2-3; D remains unclear. This CDR3 spans 15 amino acids. Germline loops: CDR1 SGHTA, CDR2 FQGNSA. V was shortened by 4 bases and J by 0 bases, with 11 bases between the two germline ends. CDR3 DNA sequence: TGTGCCAGCAGCTCTACACTTACTAGCACAGATACGCAGTATTTT. Its protein is CASSSTLTSTDTQYF.

Concerning this clonotype: With a much larger clone just one base away, this may be a read error. This chain uses TRBV20-1 with TRBJ2-2, with D possibly called TRBD1 or TRBD2 (5 bases each). The CDR3 loop spans 13 amino acids. In germline, CDR1 is DFQATT, CDR2 SNEGSKA (reference sequence). The CDR3 bases are TGCAGTGCTACCCCAGGGAACACCGGGGAGCTGATTTTT. It is translated as CSATPGNTGELIF.

The gene calls are TRBV6-5 and TRBJ2-7; 7 bases fit TRBD1. J gave up 1 base and V 4 bases, and 4 bases lay outside the gene matches. The CDR3 covers 14 residues. Per the germline V gene, CDR1 is MNHEY and CDR2 is SVGAGI. The CDR3 DNA follows: TGTGCCAGCAGTTCCCGACAGGGATCCTACGAGCAGTACGTC. Translation: CASSSRQGSYEQYV.

The chain couples TRBV28 to TRBJ1-5; the D is unclear. Trimming shortened V by 3 bases and J by 6 bases, and 12 bases separated the two germline ends. This CDR3 spans 14 amino acids. The germline V gene has CDR1 MDHEN and CDR2 SYDVKM. The CDR3 DNA follows: TGTGCCAGCAGTTTTGATGTAGGGTTTCAGCCCCAGCATTTT. Translation: CASSFDVGFQPQHF.

The V and J genes are TRBV7-3 and TRBJ2-1; the match to TRBD2 covers 15 bases. The junction had 12 bases not matched to a gene; V was cut back by 4 bases and J by 5 bases. CDR3 size: 19 residues. Germline CDR1 reads SGHTA; CDR2 reads FQGTGA. CDR3 in amino acids: CASSSTPGLAGGTHNEQFF. CDR3 nucleotides: TGTGCCAGCAGCTCCACGCCGGGACTAGCGGGGGGAACACACAATGAGCAGTTCTTC.

The chain employs TRBV19 and TRBJ2-1; D tentatively reads TRBD1 or TRBD2 (5 bases each). Germline CDR1 LNHDA, CDR2 SQIVND (reference sequence). V was clipped by 6 bases and J by 6 bases, with 12 bases between them. The CDR3 is 13 amino acids. CDR3 sequence: CASSTGTINEQFF. In DNA, the CDR3 is TGTGCCAGTAGCACCGGGACCATCAATGAGCAGTTCTTC.

The V gene is TRBV5-1, the J gene TRBJ2-3; D is possibly TRBD2 (6 bases). The CDR3 spans 16 residues. The germline gives CDR1 SGHRS, CDR2 YFSETQ. Deletions cut 2 bases from V and 6 bases from J, with 19 bases between. CDR3 sequence reads: CASSFGLGRREDTQYF. In DNA form, the CDR3 reads TGCGCCAGCAGCTTTGGGCTGGGGCGCCGGGAGGATACGCAGTATTTT.

The rearrangement joins TRBV28 to TRBJ2-1; no firm D call. Looked up from germline, CDR1 is MDHEN and CDR2 is SYDVKM. CDR3 length equals 18 residues. V was pared by 1 base and J by 0 bases, with 16 bases between. The CDR3 sequence is CASSLSRGRVLSYNEQFF. CDR3 bases: TGTGCCAGCAGTTTATCCCGCGGTCGGGTACTCTCCTACAATGAGCAGTTCTTC.

This clonotype was picked up many times. This chain links TRBV19 with TRBJ1-1; D call uncertain. This CDR3 contains 13 residues. Germline lookup yields CDR1 LNHDA and CDR2 SQIVND (reference sequence). Trimming pared 6 bases from V and 5 bases from J, leaving 13 bases between. This chain's CDR3 is CASSYKSGTEAFF. CDR3 bases: TGTGCCAGTAGCTACAAGTCGGGTACTGAAGCTTTCTTT.

This clonotype showed up many times. The J gene is TRBJ2-3, the V gene TRBV28; D gene unclear. Germline CDR1 is MDHEN and CDR2 is SYDVKM. CDR3 length: 12 amino acids. V lost 3 bases and J lost 4, with 5 bases in between. The CDR3 region is CASSFVADTQYF. In nucleotides, the CDR3 is TGTGCCAGCAGTTTTGTGGCAGATACGCAGTATTTT.

In this sample, this clonotype turned up a few times. The CDR3 reads CATRSMYSNQPQHF. The CDR3 DNA is TGTGCCACCCGCTCCATGTATAGCAATCAGCCCCAGCATTTT. The rearrangement uses TRBV6-6 and TRBJ1-5; D is unresolved. The V and J ends lost 10 bases and 0 bases respectively, with 13 bases between them. The length of the CDR3 is 14 residues. Germline CDR1 reads MNHNY; CDR2 reads SVGAGI (reference sequence).

The chain has TRBV6-2 or TRBV6-3 and TRBJ1-1, with D possibly matching TRBD1 (6 bases). Deletions cut 0 bases from V and 1 base from J, with 15 bases between. Per the germline V gene, CDR1 is MNHEY and CDR2 is SVGEGT. This CDR3 region has 17 residues. The DNA of the CDR3 is TGTGCCAGCAGTTACTCGGATACAGGGCAATGGAACACTGAAGCTTTCTTT. Translation gives CASSYSDTGQWNTEAFF.

This clonotype has just one count. This rearrangement joins TRBV20-1 to TRBJ2-4; no clear D gene. Germline V gene data show CDR1 as DFQATT and CDR2 as SNEGSKA (reference sequence). Trimming left V 1 base short and J 5 bases short, with 6 bases between. The CDR3 sequence is 12 residues long. The CDR3 nucleotides read TGCAGTGCTAGAGGGCTAGAAAACATTCAGTACTTC. Amino acids: CSARGLENIQYF.